This is a list of T cell receptor beta chains from one sample in a study of T-cell reconstitution after alpha-beta-depleted transplantation in children. Via MiXCR, TCRdb re-called the PCR reads, giving one row per CDR3 protein. Among 440,000 or so distinct CDR3 sequences, over 40% were seen once, and the ten largest hold under 30%. Here the sequenced sample was PBMCs, taken before TCRalphabeta/CD19-depleted stem cell transplant. The source is a girl between 2 and 10 years old with aplastic anemia, due to receive a stem cell transplant. CDR3s include the opening cysteine and the closing phenylalanine or tryptophan. Fields, in order: V gene, CDR3 length, clone size, J gene, D gene, CDR3 protein, CDR3 DNA. D genes are given only for firm matches. Expanded clones get a size class; other rows say once, few or many, or leave the size out.

v_call: TRBV18; cdr3_length: 21; clone_size: .; j_call: TRBJ2-1; d_call: .; cdr3_aa: CASSPLAYNPRLSRRDNEQFF; cdr3_nt: TGTGCCAGCTCACCGCTCGCATATAACCCCAGGTTGAGTAGGAGGGACAATGAGCAGTTCTTC
v_call: TRBV29-1; cdr3_length: 14; clone_size: .; j_call: TRBJ2-7; d_call: TRBD2; cdr3_aa: CSVTSTSGIQEQYF; cdr3_nt: TGCAGCGTTACTTCGACTAGCGGGATTCAGGAGCAGTACTTC
v_call: TRBV20-1; cdr3_length: 15; clone_size: .; j_call: TRBJ2-3; d_call: TRBD1; cdr3_aa: CSARAGQGGTDTQYF; cdr3_nt: TGCAGTGCTAGAGCTGGACAGGGGGGCACAGATACGCAGTATTTT
v_call: TRBV20-1; cdr3_length: 14; clone_size: .; j_call: TRBJ2-4; d_call: .; cdr3_aa: CSARHRVAKNIQYF; cdr3_nt: TGCAGTGCTCGACACAGGGTAGCCAAAAACATTCAGTACTTC
v_call: TRBV5-6; cdr3_length: 17; clone_size: .; j_call: TRBJ2-1; d_call: .; cdr3_aa: CASSLPPGRDRDNEQFF; cdr3_nt: TGTGCCAGCAGCTTACCCCCGGGCCGGGACCGGGATAATGAGCAGTTCTTC
v_call: TRBV11-3; cdr3_length: 14; clone_size: .; j_call: TRBJ2-1; d_call: TRBD2; cdr3_aa: CASSLQPGGNEQFF; cdr3_nt: TGTGCCAGCAGCTTACAACCGGGGGGGAATGAGCAGTTCTTC
v_call: TRBV19; cdr3_length: 13; clone_size: once; j_call: TRBJ2-7; d_call: .; cdr3_aa: CTSSIQGTYEQYF; cdr3_nt: TGTACCAGTAGTATACAGGGTACCTACGAGCAGTACTTC
v_call: TRBV28; cdr3_length: 15; clone_size: .; j_call: TRBJ2-7; d_call: TRBD2; cdr3_aa: CASSLSREGLGEQYF; cdr3_nt: TGTGCCAGCAGTTTATCGAGGGAGGGCCTGGGGGAGCAGTACTTC
v_call: TRBV12-3/TRBV12-4; cdr3_length: 13; clone_size: .; j_call: TRBJ2-3; d_call: .; cdr3_aa: CASSFARTDTQYF; cdr3_nt: TGTGCCAGCAGTTTCGCCCGCACAGATACGCAGTATTTT
v_call: TRBV7-3; cdr3_length: 20; clone_size: few; j_call: TRBJ2-4; d_call: .; cdr3_aa: CASSLNRPGGPTLAKNIQYF; cdr3_nt: TGTGCCAGCAGCTTGAATCGTCCCGGGGGGCCGACGTTAGCCAAAAACATTCAGTACTTC
v_call: TRBV24-1; cdr3_length: 16; clone_size: many; j_call: TRBJ2-2; d_call: .; cdr3_aa: CATRATVKTNTGELFF; cdr3_nt: TGTGCCACCAGGGCCACTGTCAAAACGAACACCGGGGAGCTGTTTTTT
v_call: TRBV7-9; cdr3_length: 14; clone_size: .; j_call: TRBJ1-5; d_call: TRBD1; cdr3_aa: CASSPDREAQPQHF; cdr3_nt: TGTGCCAGCAGCCCGGACAGGGAGGCTCAGCCCCAGCATTTT
v_call: TRBV20-1; cdr3_length: 13; clone_size: many; j_call: TRBJ2-7; d_call: TRBD2; cdr3_aa: CSAKLAGSREQYF; cdr3_nt: TGCAGTGCAAAACTAGCGGGATCGCGCGAGCAGTACTTC
v_call: TRBV7-3; cdr3_length: 16; clone_size: .; j_call: TRBJ2-3; d_call: TRBD2; cdr3_aa: CASSPQGGSITDTQYF; cdr3_nt: TGTGCCAGCAGCCCCCAGGGCGGGAGCATCACAGATACGCAGTATTTT
v_call: TRBV28; cdr3_length: 12; clone_size: .; j_call: TRBJ1-1; d_call: .; cdr3_aa: CASSFSPTEAFF; cdr3_nt: TGTGCCAGCAGTTTCTCTCCCACTGAAGCTTTCTTT
v_call: TRBV2; cdr3_length: 13; clone_size: once; j_call: TRBJ2-3; d_call: .; cdr3_aa: CASHRTMLDTQYF; cdr3_nt: TGTGCCAGCCATCGGACTATGTTAGATACGCAGTATTTT